This T cell receptor (beta chain) was profiled in a study of graft-versus-host responses after intestinal transplantation (dated by TCRdb to 2020 to 2022). The study in broad terms: The transplants that recipients received were multivisceral, liver-intestinal, or isolated intestinal. Graft-versus-host and host-versus-graft alloreactive T cell clones were tracked in the graft, circulation and bone marrow after intestinal transplantation using bulk TCR-beta CDR3 sequencing. The cohort enrolled about two dozen intestinal transplant recipients, one of whom was a retransplant, and a few patients without pretransplant specimens were excluded. Every recipient was given anti-thymocyte globulin induction, followed by approximately 3 years of maintenance tacrolimus and steroids. Alloreactive clones were identified by sequencing pre-transplant mixed lymphocyte reaction products and comparing these products with unstimulated pre-transplant donor and recipient T cells. Samples from a few later patients were sequenced in-house on an Illumina MiSeq with MiXCR processing rather than by the commercial service. Donor T cell macrochimerism was defined as a peak of at least 4% donor T cells among recipient peripheral blood mononuclear cells.

The sample's time point, from its label and the paper: cells obtained before transplantation from donor or recipient. CD3+CD4+ and CD3+CD8+ populations were FACS-sorted from unstimulated pre-transplant donor and recipient cells taken from spleen or lymph nodes. Study-level results and caveats: GvH clones were detected in recipient bone marrow, and some of these GvH clones were observed earlier in ileal mucosa or blood, consistent with an intestinal mucosal origin. In patients with donor T cell macrochimerism, the allografts had high GvH to HvG T cell clonal ratios. Conclusions were limited by the relatively low number and heterogeneity of intestinal transplant patients. Early after transplant, peak levels of circulating GvH clones were found to be associated with declines in HvG clones.

On this clone itself: Its binding antigen is unknown. No base qualities exist here, and no much larger clone lies one base off it. The same CDR3 is also encoded by other DNA sequences in this sample.

Library generation was performed with the immunoSEQ multiplex PCR assay. For most patients, genomic DNA was isolated using the Qiagen DNeasy Blood and Tissue Kit and was shipped frozen to Adaptive Biotechnologies for TCR sequencing. Adaptive Biotechnologies carried out high-throughput TCR-beta CDR3 sequencing of genomic DNA for most patients. On the study's bioinformatics: Adaptive's ImmunoSEQ software was the source of the TCR sequencing data for around 20 patients, while a few other patients were processed with MiXCR and VDJtools. To correct CD4 versus CD8 sorting errors, sequences present in both subsets at a frequency ratio below 5:1 were removed. CDR3 nucleotide sequences shared by donor and recipient were removed because the origin of these sequences could not be assigned. To be classed as alloreactive, a clone needed at least 2-fold expansion over unstimulated cells and a minimum CFSE-low frequency of 0.002% (template counts) or 0.001% (read counts). Mappable clones were those detected in sequenced pre-transplant spleen, lymph node, or MLR CFSE-low populations of the donor or recipient. Cumulative frequency of alloreactive clones was calculated as a percentage of all sequences weighted by copy number. TCRdb mirrors the immuneACCESS table, restricted to in-frame sequences. Some clones are absent from its copies; in checked studies, under half trace to an unresolved V gene, and the reason for the others is unknown. V and J calls and clone size come straight from that table; D and trimming were deduced from the DNA. In all, the sample holds fewer than 150,000 clones, and approximately 92% of those were seen once. The ten largest account for roughly 0.17% of the sample.

The sequence was collected from a human donor who received an intestinal transplant. The starting material was unstimulated CD4+ T cells sorted from spleen or lymph node cells, obtained before intestinal transplant.

CDR3 reads: CASSHGGANYGYTF. The DNA sequence is TGTGCCAGCAGCCATGGAGGGGCTAACTATGGCTACACCTTC. This receptor chain uses TRBV16 and TRBJ1-2; a weak D assignment points to TRBD1 (5 bases agree). The CDR3 runs 14 amino acids, cysteine and phenylalanine included. CDR3 DNA only is kept here, 42 bases in frame from base 1. CDR1 and CDR2, looked up from the germline V gene, are KGHSY and FQNENV. V loses 3 bases, J loses 0 bases, and the germline ends lie 8 bases apart.